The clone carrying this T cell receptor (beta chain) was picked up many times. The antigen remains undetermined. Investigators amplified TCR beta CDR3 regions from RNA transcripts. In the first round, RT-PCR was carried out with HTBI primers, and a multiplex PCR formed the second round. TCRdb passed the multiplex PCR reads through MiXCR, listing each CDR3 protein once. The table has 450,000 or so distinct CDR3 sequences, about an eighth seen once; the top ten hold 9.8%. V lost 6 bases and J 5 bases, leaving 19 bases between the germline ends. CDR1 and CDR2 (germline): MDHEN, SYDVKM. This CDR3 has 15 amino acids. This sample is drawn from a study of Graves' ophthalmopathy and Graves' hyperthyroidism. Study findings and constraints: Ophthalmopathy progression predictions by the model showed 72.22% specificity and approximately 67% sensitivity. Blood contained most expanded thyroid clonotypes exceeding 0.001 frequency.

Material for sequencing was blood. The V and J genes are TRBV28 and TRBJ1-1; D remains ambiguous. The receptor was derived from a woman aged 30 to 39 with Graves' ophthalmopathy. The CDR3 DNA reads TGTGCCAGCAGCCCCTTGAAGGGAGTAGGGACTGAAGCTTTCTTT. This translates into CASSPLKGVGTEAFF.